This is a list of T cell receptor beta chains from one sample in a study of ipilimumab plus nivolumab after autologous stem cell transplantation. Sequencing used immunoSEQ multiplex PCR; TCRdb keeps in-frame clones, though not all of them. The data hold about 9,500 clones, with over 60% observed a single time. Here the sequenced sample was PBMCs, taken in a trial of ipilimumab plus nivolumab as post-transplant consolidation. These TCRs come from a female donor with multiple myeloma. Both conserved end residues are part of each CDR3. Fields, in order: V gene, clone size, J gene, D gene, CDR3 DNA, CDR3 protein. The D gene is left open where the match is weak. Clone size is stated in some rows and not others, as once, few, many or a class when expanded.

V: TRBV5-6; size: -; J: TRBJ2-7; D: -; DNA: TGTGCCAGCAGCTTTGGATCCTACGAGCAGTACTTC; CDR3: CASSFGSYEQYF
V: TRBV7-1; size: -; J: TRBJ2-7; D: -; DNA: TGTGCCAGCAGCTTAAGGAGGGATAACTCCTACGAGCAGTACTTC; CDR3: CASSLRRDNSYEQYF
V: TRBV10-3; size: -; J: TRBJ2-5; D: -; DNA: TGTGCCATCGGTCAGGGTGGACAAGAGACCCAGTACTTC; CDR3: CAIGQGGQETQYF
V: TRBV30; size: -; J: TRBJ2-3; D: -; DNA: TGTGCCTGGAGTGTAGGAGATAGAGATACGCAGTATTTT; CDR3: CAWSVGDRDTQYF
V: TRBV7-2; size: few; J: TRBJ2-2; D: -; DNA: TGTGCCAGCAGCTTACAGCGGGCGAACACCGGGGAGCTGTTTTTT; CDR3: CASSLQRANTGELFF
V: TRBV28; size: -; J: TRBJ2-7; D: -; DNA: TGTGCCAGCAGTTTAGCGGCTGGATACGAGCAGTACTTC; CDR3: CASSLAAGYEQYF
V: TRBV7-2; size: -; J: TRBJ1-1; D: TRBD1; DNA: TGTGCCAGCAGCAGAGGGACAGGGCCCACTGAAGCTTTCTTT; CDR3: CASSRGTGPTEAFF
V: TRBV29-1; size: -; J: TRBJ2-1; D: -; DNA: TGCAGCGTGGGGGATTATAGCGATGAGCAGTTCTTC; CDR3: CSVGDYSDEQFF
V: TRBV10-3; size: -; J: TRBJ2-2; D: -; DNA: TGTGCCATCCGCCCTCCGGGGAACACCGGGGAGCTGTTTTTT; CDR3: CAIRPPGNTGELFF
V: TRBV7-3; size: -; J: TRBJ2-3; D: TRBD1; DNA: TGTGCCAGCAGCCAACAGGGGATCAGCACAGATACGCAGTATTTT; CDR3: CASSQQGISTDTQYF
V: TRBV6-6; size: -; J: TRBJ1-2; D: TRBD1; DNA: TGTGCCAGCAGTGTCACAGGGGAGGATGGCTACACCTTC; CDR3: CASSVTGEDGYTF
V: TRBV7-9; size: -; J: TRBJ1-6; D: -; DNA: TGTGCCAGCAGCTTAGAGAATAATTCACCCCTCCACTTT; CDR3: CASSLENNSPLHF
V: TRBV4-2; size: -; J: TRBJ2-7; D: TRBD1; DNA: TGTGCCAGCAGCCGCGGGACAGGGTCCTACGAGCAGTACTTC; CDR3: CASSRGTGSYEQYF
V: TRBV16; size: -; J: TRBJ1-2; D: TRBD1; DNA: TGTGCCAGCAGCCAATCTCGAACAGGGGGGGACTATGGCTACACCTTC; CDR3: CASSQSRTGGDYGYTF
V: TRBV2; size: -; J: TRBJ2-1; D: -; DNA: TGTGCCAGCAGCCCTAGCTCCTACAATGAGCAGTTCTTC; CDR3: CASSPSSYNEQFF
V: TRBV25-1; size: few; J: TRBJ2-7; D: -; DNA: TGTGCCAGCAGTGACCCCCCCCGAGGGGCCTACGAGCAGTACTTC; CDR3: CASSDPPRGAYEQYF
V: TRBV18; size: medium-sized; J: TRBJ1-1; D: -; DNA: TGTGCCAGCTCACCACCACAGGCAGGGCTTGGGGCTGAAGCTTTCTTT; CDR3: CASSPPQAGLGAEAFF
V: TRBV7-9; size: -; J: TRBJ2-3; D: TRBD2; DNA: TGTGCCAGCAGCAAAGAGGGGAGGGCAATTAGCACAGATACGCAGTATTTT; CDR3: CASSKEGRAISTDTQYF
V: TRBV5-4; size: -; J: TRBJ2-3; D: TRBD2; DNA: TGTGCCAGCAGCAACGGTCTAGCGGGGTCCACAGATACGCAGTATTTT; CDR3: CASSNGLAGSTDTQYF
V: TRBV25-1; size: -; J: TRBJ2-4; D: -; DNA: TGTGCCAGCAGTGAAACGACTAGTTTAGATCAGTACTTC; CDR3: CASSETTSLDQYF
V: TRBV21-1; size: -; J: TRBJ2-4; D: -; DNA: TGTGCCAGCAGCAAAAACAGGACAGGGGGTAGGGTCAAAAACATTCAGTACTTC; CDR3: CASSKNRTGGRVKNIQYF
V: TRBV28; size: -; J: TRBJ2-7; D: -; DNA: TGTGCCAGCAGTATCGGACTGAACTACGAGCAGTACTTC; CDR3: CASSIGLNYEQYF
V: TRBV27; size: -; J: TRBJ2-7; D: -; DNA: TGTGCCAGCAGTTTATCTCTGGGGCGGACCTACGAGCAGTACTTC; CDR3: CASSLSLGRTYEQYF
V: TRBV7-8; size: -; J: TRBJ2-7; D: TRBD1; DNA: TGTGCCAGCAGCCCGGGGACAGGGCAAGAGCAGTACTTC; CDR3: CASSPGTGQEQYF
V: TRBV27; size: -; J: TRBJ1-6; D: -; DNA: TGTGCCAGCAGTTACCCCAATTCACCCCTCCACTTT; CDR3: CASSYPNSPLHF
V: TRBV11-2; size: -; J: TRBJ1-3; D: -; DNA: TGTGCCAGCAGCTTAACCGGAGGGAACTCTGGAAACACCATATATTTT; CDR3: CASSLTGGNSGNTIYF
V: TRBV5-1; size: once; J: TRBJ1-1; D: TRBD1; DNA: TGCGCCAGCAGCACCCGACAGGGGCAGGATACTGAAGCTTTCTTT; CDR3: CASSTRQGQDTEAFF